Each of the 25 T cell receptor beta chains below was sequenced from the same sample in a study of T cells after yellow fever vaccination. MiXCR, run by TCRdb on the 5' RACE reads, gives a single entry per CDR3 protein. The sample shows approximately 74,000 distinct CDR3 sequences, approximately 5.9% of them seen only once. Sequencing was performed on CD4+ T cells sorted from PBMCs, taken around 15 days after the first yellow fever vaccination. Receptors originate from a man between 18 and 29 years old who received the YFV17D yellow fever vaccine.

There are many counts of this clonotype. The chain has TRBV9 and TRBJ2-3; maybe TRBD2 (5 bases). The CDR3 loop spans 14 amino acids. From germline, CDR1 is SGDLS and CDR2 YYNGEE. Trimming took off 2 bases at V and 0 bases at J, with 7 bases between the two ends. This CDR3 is CASSVRVSTDTQYF. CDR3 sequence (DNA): TGTGCCAGCAGCGTGAGGGTTAGCACAGATACGCAGTATTTT. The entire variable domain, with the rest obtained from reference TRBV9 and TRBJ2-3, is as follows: DSGVTQTPKHLITATGQRVTLRCSPRSGDLSVYWYQQSLDQGLQFLIQYYNGEERAKGNILERFSAQQFPDLHSELNLSSLELGDSALYFCASSVRVSTDTQYFGPGTRLTVL.

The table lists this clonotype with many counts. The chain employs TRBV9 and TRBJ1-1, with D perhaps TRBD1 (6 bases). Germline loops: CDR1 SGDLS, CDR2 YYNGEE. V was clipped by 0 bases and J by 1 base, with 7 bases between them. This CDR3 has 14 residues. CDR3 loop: CASSVAGANTEAFF. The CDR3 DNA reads TGTGCCAGCAGCGTAGCAGGGGCGAACACTGAAGCTTTCTTT.

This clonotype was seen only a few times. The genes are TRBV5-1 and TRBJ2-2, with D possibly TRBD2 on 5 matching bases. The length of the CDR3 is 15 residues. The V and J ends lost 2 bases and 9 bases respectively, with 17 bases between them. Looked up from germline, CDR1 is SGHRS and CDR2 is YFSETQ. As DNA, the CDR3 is TGCGCCAGCAGCTTACTGCCGACGGCGGGTCGGGAGCTGTTTTTT. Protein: CASSLLPTAGRELFF.

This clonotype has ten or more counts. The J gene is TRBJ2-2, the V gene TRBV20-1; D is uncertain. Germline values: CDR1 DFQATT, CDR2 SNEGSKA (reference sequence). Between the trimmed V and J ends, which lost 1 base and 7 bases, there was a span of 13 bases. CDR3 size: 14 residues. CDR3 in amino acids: CSARGQIRSGELFF. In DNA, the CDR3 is TGCAGTGCTAGAGGTCAGATCAGGAGCGGGGAGCTGTTTTTT.

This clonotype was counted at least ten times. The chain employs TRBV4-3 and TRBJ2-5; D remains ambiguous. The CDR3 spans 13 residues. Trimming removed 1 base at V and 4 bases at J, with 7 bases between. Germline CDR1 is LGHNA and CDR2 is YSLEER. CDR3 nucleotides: TGCGCCAGCAGCCAAGGGCCAACAGAGACCCAGTACTTC. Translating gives CASSQGPTETQYF.

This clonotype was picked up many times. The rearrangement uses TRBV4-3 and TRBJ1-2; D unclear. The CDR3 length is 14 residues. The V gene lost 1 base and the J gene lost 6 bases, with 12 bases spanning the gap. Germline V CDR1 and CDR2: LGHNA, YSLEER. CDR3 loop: CASSQAGLHHGYTF. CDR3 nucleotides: TGCGCCAGCAGCCAAGCCGGGCTCCACCATGGCTACACCTTC.

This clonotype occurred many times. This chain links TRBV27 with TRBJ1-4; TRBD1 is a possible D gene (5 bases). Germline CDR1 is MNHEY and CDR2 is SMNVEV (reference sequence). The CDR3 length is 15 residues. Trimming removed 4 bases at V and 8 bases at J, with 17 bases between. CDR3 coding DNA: TGTGCCAGCAGTTCCGGGGGAGCCGGAGGCGAAAAACTGTTTTTT. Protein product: CASSSGGAGGEKLFF.

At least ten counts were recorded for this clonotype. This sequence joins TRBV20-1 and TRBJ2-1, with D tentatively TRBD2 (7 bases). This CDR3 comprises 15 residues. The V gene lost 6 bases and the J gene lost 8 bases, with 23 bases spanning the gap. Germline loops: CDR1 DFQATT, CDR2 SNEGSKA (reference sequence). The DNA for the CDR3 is TGCAGTGCCCAAAACGTCGCGGGGGCTGACCATGAGCAGTTCTTC. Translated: CSAQNVAGADHEQFF.

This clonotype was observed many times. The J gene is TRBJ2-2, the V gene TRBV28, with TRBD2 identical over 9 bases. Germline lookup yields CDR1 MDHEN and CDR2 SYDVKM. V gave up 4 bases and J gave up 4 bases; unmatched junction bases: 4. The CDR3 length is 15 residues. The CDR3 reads CASSSLAGATGELFF. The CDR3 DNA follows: TGTGCCAGCAGTTCATTAGCGGGGGCCACCGGGGAGCTGTTTTTT.

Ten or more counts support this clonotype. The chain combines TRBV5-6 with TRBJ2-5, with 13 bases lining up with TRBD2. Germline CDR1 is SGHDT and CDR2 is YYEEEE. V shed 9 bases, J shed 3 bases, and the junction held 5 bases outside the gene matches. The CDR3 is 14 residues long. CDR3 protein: CATRLAGGKETQYF. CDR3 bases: TGTGCCACCCGACTAGCGGGGGGAAAAGAGACCCAGTACTTC.

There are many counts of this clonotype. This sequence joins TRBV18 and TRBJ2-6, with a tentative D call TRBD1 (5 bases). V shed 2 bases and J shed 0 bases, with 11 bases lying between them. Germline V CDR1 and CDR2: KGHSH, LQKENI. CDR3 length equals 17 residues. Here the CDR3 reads CASSPYTGPSGANVLTF. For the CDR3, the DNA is TGTGCCAGCTCACCATATACAGGCCCCTCTGGGGCCAACGTCCTGACTTTC.

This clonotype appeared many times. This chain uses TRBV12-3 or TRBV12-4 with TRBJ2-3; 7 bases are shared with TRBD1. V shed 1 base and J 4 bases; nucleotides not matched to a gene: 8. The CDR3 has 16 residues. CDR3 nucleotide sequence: TGTGCCAGCAGTTTAGTTCCAGGGGGAAAATCAGATACGCAGTATTTT. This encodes CASSLVPGGKSDTQYF.

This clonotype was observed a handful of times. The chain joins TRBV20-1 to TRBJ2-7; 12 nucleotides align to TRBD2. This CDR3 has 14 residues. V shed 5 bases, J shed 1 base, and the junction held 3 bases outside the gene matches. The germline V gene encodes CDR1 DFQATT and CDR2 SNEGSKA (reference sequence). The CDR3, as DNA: TGCAGTGCTCTAGCGGGGGGGCTTTCCTACGAGCAGTACGTC. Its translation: CSALAGGLSYEQYV.

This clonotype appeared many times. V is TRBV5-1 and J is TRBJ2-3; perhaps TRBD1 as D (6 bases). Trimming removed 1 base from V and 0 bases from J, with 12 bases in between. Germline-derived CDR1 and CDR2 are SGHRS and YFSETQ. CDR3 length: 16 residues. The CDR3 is CASSLTGRISTDTQYF. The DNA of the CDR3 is TGCGCCAGCAGCTTGACAGGGAGAATTAGCACAGATACGCAGTATTTT.

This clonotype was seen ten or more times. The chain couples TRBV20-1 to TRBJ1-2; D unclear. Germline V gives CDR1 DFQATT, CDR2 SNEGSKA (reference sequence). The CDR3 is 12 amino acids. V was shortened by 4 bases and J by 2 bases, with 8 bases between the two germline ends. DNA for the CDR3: TGCAGTGCTACGGGAAAAAACTATGGCTACACCTTC. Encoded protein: CSATGKNYGYTF.

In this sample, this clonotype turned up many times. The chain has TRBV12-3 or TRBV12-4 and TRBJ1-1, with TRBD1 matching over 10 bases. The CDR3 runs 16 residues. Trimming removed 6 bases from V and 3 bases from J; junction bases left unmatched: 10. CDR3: CASSRGTGEGYTEAFF. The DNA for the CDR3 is TGTGCCAGCAGCAGAGGGACAGGGGAAGGCTACACTGAAGCTTTCTTT.

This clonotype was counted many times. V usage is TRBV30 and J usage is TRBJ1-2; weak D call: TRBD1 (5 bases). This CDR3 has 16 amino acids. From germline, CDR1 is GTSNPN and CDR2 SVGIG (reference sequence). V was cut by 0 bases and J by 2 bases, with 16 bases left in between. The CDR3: CAWSVQGGSINYGYTF. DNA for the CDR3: TGTGCCTGGAGTGTTCAGGGAGGCAGTATCAACTATGGCTACACCTTC.

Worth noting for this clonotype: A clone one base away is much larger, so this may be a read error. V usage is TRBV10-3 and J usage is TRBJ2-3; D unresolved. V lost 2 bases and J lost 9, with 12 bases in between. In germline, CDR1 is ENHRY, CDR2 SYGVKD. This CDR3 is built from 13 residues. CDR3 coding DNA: TGTGCCATCAGTGAGGGTCCCATAGAGACGCAGTATTTT. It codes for CAISEGPIETQYF.

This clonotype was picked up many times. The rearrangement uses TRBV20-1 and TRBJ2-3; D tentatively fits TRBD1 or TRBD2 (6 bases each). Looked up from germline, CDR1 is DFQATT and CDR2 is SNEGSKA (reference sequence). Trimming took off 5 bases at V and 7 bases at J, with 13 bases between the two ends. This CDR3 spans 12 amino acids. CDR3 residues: CSARPGANTQYF. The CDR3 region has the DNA TGCAGTGCTCGCCCGGGGGCAAATACGCAGTATTTT.

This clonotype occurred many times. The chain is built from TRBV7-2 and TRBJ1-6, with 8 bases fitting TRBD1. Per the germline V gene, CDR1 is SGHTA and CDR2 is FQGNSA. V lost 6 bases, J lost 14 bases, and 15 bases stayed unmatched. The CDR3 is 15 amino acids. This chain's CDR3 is CASSYLQGGAGSLHF. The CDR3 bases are TGTGCCAGCAGTTACCTACAGGGGGGCGCCGGATCCCTCCACTTT.

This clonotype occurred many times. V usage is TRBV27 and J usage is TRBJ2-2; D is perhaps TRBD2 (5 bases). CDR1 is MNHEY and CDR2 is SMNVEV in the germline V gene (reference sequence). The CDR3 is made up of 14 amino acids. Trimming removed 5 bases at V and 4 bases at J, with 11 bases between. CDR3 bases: TGTGCCAGCAGTCAGGTGGGGAGCACCGGGGAGCTGTTTTTT. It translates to CASSQVGSTGELFF.

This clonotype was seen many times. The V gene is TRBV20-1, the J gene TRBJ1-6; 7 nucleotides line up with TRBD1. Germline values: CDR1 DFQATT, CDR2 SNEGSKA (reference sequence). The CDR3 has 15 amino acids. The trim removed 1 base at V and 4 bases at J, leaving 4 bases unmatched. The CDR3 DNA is TGCAGTGCTAGAGGACAACAGGGGTATAATTCACCCCTCCACTTT. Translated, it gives CSARGQQGYNSPLHF.

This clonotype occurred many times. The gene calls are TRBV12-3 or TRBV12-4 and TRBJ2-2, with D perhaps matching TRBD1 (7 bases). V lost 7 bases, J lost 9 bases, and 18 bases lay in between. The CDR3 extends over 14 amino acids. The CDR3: CASITGQEGRELFF. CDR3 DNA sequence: TGTGCCAGCATTACCGGACAGGAGGGCCGGGAGCTGTTTTTT.

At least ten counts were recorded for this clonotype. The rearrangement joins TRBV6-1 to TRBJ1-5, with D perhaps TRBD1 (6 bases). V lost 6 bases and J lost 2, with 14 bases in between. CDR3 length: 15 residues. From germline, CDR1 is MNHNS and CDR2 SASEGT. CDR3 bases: TGTGCCAGCAGCTTGACAGGTATTGGCAATCAGCCCCAGCATTTT. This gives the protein CASSLTGIGNQPQHF.

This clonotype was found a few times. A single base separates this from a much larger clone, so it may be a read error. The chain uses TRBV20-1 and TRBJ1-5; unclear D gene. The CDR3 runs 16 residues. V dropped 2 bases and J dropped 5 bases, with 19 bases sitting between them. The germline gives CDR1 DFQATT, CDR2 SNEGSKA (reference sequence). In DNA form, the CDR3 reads TGCAGTGCTAGATTCTCTTCCGGGAGTGGGGATCAGCCCCAGCATTTT. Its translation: CSARFSSGSGDQPQHF.